These T cell receptor beta chains were read from a single sample in a study of blood T cell repertoires in COVID-19. The table came from immunoSEQ multiplex PCR; TCRdb's copy has only in-frame clones and leaves some out. The table shows around 160,000 clones, with 84% occurring only once. The sequencing sample was made of PBMCs or T cells enriched from blood (not recorded which). The receptors were sampled from a woman in her 50s who had been exposed to COVID-19. The conserved cysteine and the conserved F or W are not part of the CDR3 here. The order of the fields is clone size, V gene, J gene, CDR3 protein. Rows may omit the clone size; those that give it use once, few, many or a size class.

>NA|TRBV4-1|TRBJ2-3
ASSLRGAGTADTQY
>NA|TRBV7-2|TRBJ2-1
ASNRLAGGGEQF
>NA|TRBV19|TRBJ2-2
ASSIGTGTGELF
>NA|TRBV4-3|TRBJ1-1
ASSQDDGAGLKGNTEAF
>NA|TRBV2|TRBJ2-7
AVSTVGLATYEQY
>NA|TRBV9|TRBJ1-3
ASSLGQGDTIY
>NA|TRBV24-1|TRBJ1-4
ATRIRDRPLNEKLF
>NA|TRBV4-1|TRBJ2-7
ASSQGRRQGGYEQY
>NA|TRBV7-2|TRBJ1-5
ASSPSLRQGYQPQH
>NA|TRBV27|TRBJ1-6
ASGADRYNSPLH
>NA|TRBV27|TRBJ2-7
ASSFIGTGAYEQY
>NA|TRBV5-4|TRBJ1-2
ASSSATGQFIYGYT
>NA|TRBV11-3|TRBJ2-1
ASSSGQGRAEQF
>NA|TRBV30|TRBJ2-1
AWSLAGPYNEQF
>few|TRBV5-1|TRBJ2-2
ASSSGLAGGPNTGELF
>NA|TRBV10-2|TRBJ1-1
ASSELTEAF
>NA|TRBV6-5|TRBJ2-2
ASSFSPGTGELF
>NA|TRBV5-6|TRBJ2-7
ASSLRRSSYEQY
>few|TRBV6-2/TRBV6-3|TRBJ1-1
ASSYSSYGTEAF
>NA|TRBV7-2|TRBJ1-2
ASSPGGQHYGYT
>many|TRBV30|TRBJ1-2
AWSGGVVYGYT